Presented here are 27 T cell receptor beta chains from one specimen sequenced in a study of identical twins. TCRdb re-derived calls from the 5' RACE reads in MiXCR, one entry per CDR3 protein. This table holds hundreds of thousands of distinct CDR3 sequences, over 8.5% found once. These data were also filed under a second study, of yellow fever vaccine responses in identical twins.

Specimen: PBMCs. Source of these receptors: a woman younger than 30 in good health.

This clonotype was counted a few times. The rearrangement uses TRBV11-2 and TRBJ2-3; 12 bases align to TRBD1. The V gene end was trimmed by 11 bases and the J gene end by 0 bases; junction bases not matched to a gene: 21. The CDR3 extends over 20 amino acids. Germline CDR1 SGHAT, CDR2 FQNNGV. The CDR3 protein is CAVNRRDRGRVGGSTDTQYF. The CDR3 DNA reads as TGTGCCGTCAACCGCCGGGACAGGGGGCGCGTGGGAGGGAGCACAGATACGCAGTATTTT. Using reference TRBV11-2 and TRBJ2-3 for the parts outside the CDR3, the full variable domain is EAGVAQSPRYKIIEKRQSVAFWCNPISGHATLYWYQQILGQGPKLLIQFQNNGVVDDSQLPKDRFSAERLKGVDSTLKIQPAKLEDSAVYLCAVNRRDRGRVGGSTDTQYFGPGTRLTVL.

This clonotype was picked up a small number of times. The rearrangement uses TRBV12-3 or TRBV12-4 and TRBJ2-5, with 13 bases fitting TRBD2. This CDR3 comprises 18 residues. The ends lost 2 bases at V and 4 bases at J; junction bases unmatched: 10. CDR3 nucleotides: TGTGCCAGCAGTTTACCCTCCGGACTAGCGGGAGACGGAGAGACCCAGTACTTC. Protein: CASSLPSGLAGDGETQYF.

The table lists this clonotype with many counts. J is TRBJ1-6 and V is TRBV6-1; the match to TRBD1 covers 8 bases. Trimming removed 11 bases from V and 5 bases from J; junction bases left unmatched: 5. The length of the CDR3 is 13 residues. CDR1 is MNHNS, CDR2 SASEGT, per germline. In DNA, the CDR3 is TGTGCCGGACAGGGATTTGATAATTCACCCCTCCACTTT. This encodes CAGQGFDNSPLHF.

This clonotype was seen at least ten times. The chain couples TRBV10-3 to TRBJ2-7, with 7 nucleotides matching TRBD1. V shed 2 bases, J shed 0 bases, and the junction held 4 bases outside the gene matches. The CDR3 is 15 residues long. The germline V gene encodes CDR1 ENHRY and CDR2 SYGVKD. CDR3 amino acids: CAISETTGLSYEQYF. The CDR3 DNA is TGTGCCATCAGTGAGACGACAGGGCTCTCCTACGAGCAGTACTTC.

This clonotype showed up just a few times. The chain recombines TRBV24-1 with TRBJ2-7; the match to TRBD2 covers 10 bases. CDR3 length equals 16 residues. The germline V gene encodes CDR1 KGHDR and CDR2 SFDVKD. V shed 5 bases and J 3 bases; nucleotides not matched to a gene: 9. CDR3 DNA: TGTGCCACCAGTGGCGGACTAGCGGATTTGATCTACGAGCAGTACTTC. Translation gives CATSGGLADLIYEQYF.

This clonotype was counted many times. This chain uses TRBV6-4 with TRBJ1-1; D might be TRBD1 (5 bases). From germline, CDR1 is MRHNA and CDR2 SNTAGT. Trimming left V 0 bases short and J 1 base short, with 9 bases between. The CDR3 sequence is 15 residues long. CDR3 sequence (DNA): TGTGCCAGCAGTGACTCAAGAACAGGGAACACTGAAGCTTTCTTT. It codes for CASSDSRTGNTEAFF.

The chain recombines TRBV28 with TRBJ1-1; tentative D call: TRBD1 (6 bases). This CDR3 spans 16 amino acids. V lost 3 bases and J 0 bases, leaving 14 bases between the germline ends. The V gene's germline CDR1 is MDHEN and CDR2 SYDVKM. CDR3 coding DNA: TGTGCCAGCAGTTTCTCAGGGGTCGGAATGAACACTGAAGCTTTCTTT. Translating gives CASSFSGVGMNTEAFF.

This clonotype was counted at least ten times. The chain couples TRBV3-1 to TRBJ2-3; D possibly uses TRBD1 or TRBD2 (5 bases each). Trimming cost V 4 bases and J 2 bases, with 10 bases left between them. The germline CDR1 and CDR2 sequences are LGHDT and YNNKEL (reference sequence). The CDR3 is 14 amino acids. The CDR3 sequence: CASSRDHNTDTQYF. The CDR3, as DNA: TGTGCCAGCAGCCGGGACCACAACACAGATACGCAGTATTTT.

This clonotype appeared many times. The chain carries TRBV4-3 and TRBJ2-7; TRBD2 matches at 9 bases. The CDR3 covers 16 residues. The V gene's germline CDR1 is LGHNA and CDR2 YSLEER. With V trimmed by 1 base and J by 1 base, 5 bases remained unmatched. DNA of the CDR3: TGCGCCAGCAGCCAAGGGAGCGGGAGGTCTTCCTACGAGCAGTACTTC. It encodes CASSQGSGRSSYEQYF.

This clonotype was picked up many times. The chain joins TRBV28 to TRBJ2-5, with 8 nucleotides matching TRBD1. Per germline, CDR1 MDHEN and CDR2 SYDVKM. The CDR3 runs to 14 residues. V lost 6 bases and J lost 4; bases outside the gene matches: 7. The CDR3 DNA follows: TGTGCCAGCAGCAGGACAGGGTCGGCAGAGACCCAGTACTTC. Its translation is CASSRTGSAETQYF.

This clonotype was recorded a few times. The rearrangement links TRBV5-1 to TRBJ2-1; 9 nucleotides match TRBD1. The CDR3 is 13 residues long. J lost 6 bases, V lost 4 bases, and 2 bases had no gene match. Germline V lookup: CDR1 SGHRS, CDR2 YFSETQ. This CDR3 reads CASSEGQGNEQFF. CDR3 coding DNA: TGCGCCAGCAGCGAGGGACAGGGCAATGAGCAGTTCTTC.

This clonotype appeared many times. The genes are TRBV20-1 and TRBJ2-7; 8 bases align to TRBD1. CDR1 is DFQATT, CDR2 SNEGSKA, per germline (reference sequence). The CDR3 loop spans 14 amino acids. Trimming took 4 bases from V and 1 from J; bases not matched to a gene: 6. CDR3 sequence: CSATGTGPSYEQYF. As DNA, the CDR3 is TGCAGTGCTACCGGGACAGGCCCTTCCTACGAGCAGTACTTC.

The chain couples TRBV7-2 to TRBJ2-5, with 8 bases matching TRBD2. The germline V gene has CDR1 SGHTA and CDR2 FQGNSA. J was trimmed by 4 bases and V by 2 bases; bases with no gene match: 6. The CDR3 length is 15 residues. CDR3 in amino acids: CASSLSPLAGETQYF. In nucleotides, the CDR3 is TGTGCCAGCAGCTTATCCCCTCTAGCGGGAGAGACCCAGTACTTC.

The V call is TRBV11-2, the J call TRBJ2-1; D is unresolved. CDR3 length: 12 residues. Trimming removed 3 bases from V and 5 bases from J, with 5 bases in between. The V gene's germline CDR1 is SGHAT and CDR2 FQNNGV. CDR3 residues: CASSLQDNEQFF. The CDR3 region has the DNA TGTGCCAGCAGCTTGCAGGACAATGAGCAGTTCTTC. Using reference TRBV11-2 and TRBJ2-1 for the parts outside the CDR3, the full variable domain is EAGVAQSPRYKIIEKRQSVAFWCNPISGHATLYWYQQILGQGPKLLIQFQNNGVVDDSQLPKDRFSAERLKGVDSTLKIQPAKLEDSAVYLCASSLQDNEQFFGPGTRLTVL.

This clonotype was counted between two and nine times. This sequence joins TRBV4-1 and TRBJ2-5, with D possibly TRBD1 on 6 matching bases. From germline, CDR1 is MGHRA and CDR2 YSYEKL. The CDR3 is 15 amino acids. Trimming shortened V by 3 bases and J by 7 bases, and 18 bases separated the two germline ends. Here the CDR3 reads CASSQGAGRGGTQYF. The DNA for the CDR3 is TGCGCCAGCAGCCAGGGGGCCGGACGAGGGGGGACCCAGTACTTC.

This clonotype was detected ten times or more. The rearrangement links TRBV4-3 to TRBJ1-2, with TRBD1 matching 8 bases. V dropped 3 bases and J dropped 0; count of bases not matched to a gene: 6. The CDR3 runs to 16 residues. Germline loops: CDR1 LGHNA, CDR2 YSLEER. CDR3 bases: TGCGCCAGCAGCCAGATGGGACAGGTCTCTAACTATGGCTACACCTTC. Its protein is CASSQMGQVSNYGYTF.

The rearrangement joins TRBV9 to TRBJ1-3; 8 positions agree with TRBD1. This CDR3 has 15 residues. CDR1 and CDR2 from the germline V gene are SGDLS and YYNGEE. V gave up 4 bases and J gave up 0 bases; unmatched junction bases: 3. CDR3 region: CASSPTGGSGNTIYF. In DNA form, the CDR3 reads TGTGCCAGCAGCCCTACAGGGGGCTCTGGAAACACCATATATTTT.

This clonotype has at least ten counts. V and J are TRBV10-3 and TRBJ2-7; tentatively, D is TRBD2 (6 bases). Germline CDR1 and CDR2: ENHRY and SYGVKD. V lost 3 bases, J lost 3 bases, and 15 bases lay in between. This CDR3 contains 15 residues. CDR3 in amino acids: CAISDRGALIYEQYF. Written as DNA, the CDR3 is TGTGCCATCAGTGACCGCGGGGCATTAATCTACGAGCAGTACTTC.

This clonotype was detected ten times or more. The V gene is TRBV4-3, the J gene TRBJ2-5; D gene unclear. Trimming left V 0 bases short and J 1 base short, with 9 bases between. Germline lookup yields CDR1 LGHNA and CDR2 YSLEER. The CDR3 consists of 15 residues. Here the CDR3 DNA reads TGCGCCAGCAGCCAAGAGAGGCTCGCCCAAGAGACCCAGTACTTC. Translated: CASSQERLAQETQYF.

This clonotype was recorded many times. The gene calls are TRBV5-1 and TRBJ2-7; D perhaps matches TRBD2 (6 bases). This CDR3 is built from 14 residues. V gave up 1 base and J gave up 7 bases, with 15 bases separating them. CDR1 and CDR2 from the germline V gene are SGHRS and YFSETQ. The CDR3 bases are TGCGCCAGCAGCTTGCTGCCCGCCGGGGGAGAGCAGTACTTC. Translating gives CASSLLPAGGEQYF. The full variable domain, rest sourced from reference TRBV5-1 and TRBJ2-7, is KAGVTQTPRYLIKTRGQQVTLSCSPISGHRSVSWYQQTPGQGLQFLFEYFSETQRNKGNFPGRFSGRQFSNSRSEMNVSTLELGDSALYLCASSLLPAGGEQYFGPGTRLTVT.

This clonotype was seen ten or more times. V is TRBV27 and J is TRBJ2-1; weak D call: TRBD1 (6 bases). CDR3 length equals 15 residues. Germline V gene sequence: CDR1 MNHEY, CDR2 SMNVEV (reference sequence). V lost 2 bases, J lost 5 bases, and 13 bases lay in between. Here the CDR3 reads CASSLIRDTDNEQFF. In DNA, the CDR3 is TGTGCCAGCAGTTTAATACGGGACACCGACAATGAGCAGTTCTTC.

This clonotype was detected many times. The chain combines TRBV3-2 with TRBJ2-2; the table's TRBD1 call for D was not verified on the DNA. TRBV3-2 is labeled a pseudogene. The CDR3 runs to 17 residues. CDR3 sequence reads: CASSQSKVRRVDGELFF. CDR3 DNA sequence: TGTGCCAGCAGCCAATCCAAGGTTCGCAGGGTGGACGGGGAGCTGTTTTTT.

This chain connects TRBV13 to TRBJ2-1, with 14 bases aligning to TRBD2. The CDR3 runs to 20 residues. Trimming at V came to 5 bases and at J to 4 bases, leaving 16 bases not matched to a gene. Germline CDR1 is PRHDT and CDR2 is FYEKMQ (reference sequence). The CDR3, as DNA: TGTGCCAGCAGCCCCCCCCGACTAGCGGGAGGGCCCAGTGTGTACAATGAGCAGTTCTTC. Translation gives CASSPPRLAGGPSVYNEQFF. Supplemented by reference TRBV13 and TRBJ2-1, the full variable domain reads AAGVIQSPRHLIKEKRETATLKCYPIPRHDTVYWYQQGPGQDPQFLISFYEKMQSDKGSIPDRFSAQQFSDYHSELNMSSLELGDSALYFCASSPPRLAGGPSVYNEQFFGPGTRLTVL.

The chain joins TRBV18 to TRBJ2-7; 15 nucleotides align to TRBD2. Germline V gene data show CDR1 as KGHSH and CDR2 as LQKENI. The CDR3 runs to 17 residues. The J segment lost 2 bases and the V segment lost 4 bases, leaving 6 bases of the junction unmatched. CDR3 coding DNA: TGTGCCAGCTCACGGACTAGCGGGAGGGCCGATACCTACGAGCAGTACTTC. This translates into CASSRTSGRADTYEQYF. Complete variable domain (other parts from reference TRBV18 and TRBJ2-7): NAGVMQNPRHLVRRRGQEARLRCSPMKGHSHVYWYRQLPEEGLKFMVYLQKENIIDESGMPKERFSAEFPKEGPSILRIQQVVRGDSAAYFCASSRTSGRADTYEQYFGPGTRLTVT.

In its sample, this clonotype was seen a few times. This rearrangement joins TRBV2 to TRBJ2-7; no definite D call. V was shortened by 4 bases and J by 6 bases, with 13 bases between the two germline ends. Germline values: CDR1 SNHLY, CDR2 FYNNEI. The CDR3 contains 13 residues. CDR3 protein: CASSGRVGSEQYF. The CDR3 DNA reads TGTGCCAGCAGTGGACGGGTAGGAAGCGAGCAGTACTTC. Looking up the rest from reference TRBV2 and TRBJ2-7 gives the full variable domain: EPEVTQTPSHQVTQMGQEVILRCVPISNHLYFYWYRQILGQKVEFLVSFYNNEISEKSEIFDDQFSVERPDGSNFTLKIRSTKLEDSAMYFCASSGRVGSEQYFGPGTRLTVT.

This clonotype was seen only a few times. The chain uses TRBV29-1 and TRBJ2-7; D perhaps matches TRBD1 (5 bases). V was trimmed by 1 base and J by 0 bases, leaving 10 bases between them. Germline V gene data show CDR1 as SQVTM and CDR2 as ANQGSEA. This CDR3 is built from 14 residues. Here the CDR3 reads CSVEGTPDSYEQYF. The CDR3 DNA is TGCAGCGTTGAAGGGACACCGGACTCCTACGAGCAGTACTTC.

This clonotype was seen many times. V usage is TRBV24-1 and J usage is TRBJ1-5, with D unclear. In germline, CDR1 is KGHDR, CDR2 SFDVKD. CDR3 length: 14 residues. The V end lost 5 bases, the J end lost 5 bases, and 12 bases lay between the germline ends. The CDR3 DNA sequence: TGTGCCACCAGTGTAGGGTTCGAAGATCAGCCCCAGCATTTT. Amino acid sequence: CATSVGFEDQPQHF.